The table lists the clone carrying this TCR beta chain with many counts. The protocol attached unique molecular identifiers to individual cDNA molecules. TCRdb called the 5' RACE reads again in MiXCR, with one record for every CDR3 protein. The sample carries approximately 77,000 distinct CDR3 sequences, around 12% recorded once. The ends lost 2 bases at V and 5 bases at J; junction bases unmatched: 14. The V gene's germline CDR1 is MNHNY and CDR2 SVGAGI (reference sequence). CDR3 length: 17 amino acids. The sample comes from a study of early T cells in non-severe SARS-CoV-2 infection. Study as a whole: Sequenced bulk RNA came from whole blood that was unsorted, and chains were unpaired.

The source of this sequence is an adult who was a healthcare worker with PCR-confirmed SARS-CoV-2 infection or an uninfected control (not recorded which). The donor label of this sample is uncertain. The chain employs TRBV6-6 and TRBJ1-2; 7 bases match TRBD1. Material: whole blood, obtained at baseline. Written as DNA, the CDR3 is TGTGCCAGCAGTTACCTATCCGGATTTGACAGGGCTTATGGCTACACCTTC. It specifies CASSYLSGFDRAYGYTF.